The clone carrying this TCR beta chain was counted many times. Time point here: newly diagnosed GD, antithyroid drugs for less than 3 months. Construction of the TCR library relied on RNA isolated from PBMCs. Those enrolled as patients came out of an endocrinology department in Xi'an, China. Building the TCR beta libraries relied on iRepertoire HTBI primers, and CDR3 regions underwent Arm-PCR. From the multiplex PCR reads, TCRdb called clonotypes with MiXCR, one entry per CDR3 protein. Here the sample spans roughly 260,000 distinct CDR3 sequences, about 17% being singletons. This sample is drawn from a study of regulatory T cells in long-lasting Graves disease. The CDR3 totals 15 residues. The germline V and J ends were trimmed by 4 bases and 0 bases, with 13 bases remaining between them. The germline V gene has CDR1 SGDLS and CDR2 YYNGEE. These records were also assigned to another study, of T cells in Graves' hyperthyroidism and ophthalmopathy.

The TCR was taken from a woman in her 30s with Graves disease. The input for sequencing was peripheral blood mononuclear cells (PBMCs), taken at new diagnosis, from a patient treated with antithyroid drugs. The genes are TRBV9 and TRBJ1-1, with D maybe TRBD1 (5 bases). The CDR3 protein is CASSPRQTVNTEAFF. The DNA of the CDR3 is TGTGCCAGCAGCCCCCGACAGACTGTGAACACTGAAGCTTTCTTT. The complete variable domain, with remaining parts taken from reference TRBV9 and TRBJ1-1, reads DSGVTQTPKHLITATGQRVTLRCSPRSGDLSVYWYQQSLDQGLQFLIQYYNGEERAKGNILERFSAQQFPDLHSELNLSSLELGDSALYFCASSPRQTVNTEAFFGQGTRLTVV.